This paragraph covers one TCR beta chain sequence. Regarding treatment: oral pan-JAK inhibitor, 5-10 mg twice daily. Researchers gathered lesional scalp punch biopsies and peripheral blood from patients with alopecia areata. This sample was taken from a study of CD8+ T cells in alopecia areata. The overall study: The SALT score measured affected scalp surface percentage in treated patients.

The germline V and J ends were trimmed by 3 bases and 0 bases, with 8 bases remaining between them. Germline-derived CDR1 and CDR2 are SQVTM and ANQGSEA. The CDR3 extends over 13 amino acids. Reverse transcription of extracted RNA yielded cDNA, which provided the sequencing template. The assay was immunoSEQ multiplex PCR, and TCRdb's table has in-frame clones only and misses some. Here the sample spans 95,000 to 100,000 clones, just under 60% being singletons. The clonotype was recovered from a human donor with alopecia areata. The input for sequencing was CD8+ T cells sorted from blood, taken at approximately week 56, from a patient treated with tofacitinib. The chain carries TRBV29-1 and TRBJ1-2, with D possibly being TRBD1 (5 bases). The CDR3 DNA sequence: TGCAGCGTTGATGGGGGGTCTAACTATGGCTACACCTTC. It is translated as CSVDGGSNYGYTF.